The clone carrying this T cell receptor (beta chain) was seen a single time. Its cognate antigen is unknown. This sample is part of a study of early stage breast cancer tumors. The overall study: ER+/PR+/HER2- status applied to about 75% of the 16 invasive breast tumors.

This table comes from immunoSEQ multiplex PCR, and its TCRdb copy is limited to in-frame clones, with some not included. Counted here are tens of thousands of clones, about 90% occurring once; the ten biggest clones make up roughly 5%. There are 18 residues in the CDR3. CDR1 SGHDT and CDR2 YYEEEE come from the germline V gene. With 4 bases clipped from V and 0 bases from J, the junction kept 10 bases outside the gene matches. Overall study results and limits: Comparing each tissue with blood distinguished tumor from normal in most of the 16 patients. Functional markers like CD4, CD8 and FOXP3 were missed in bulk sequencing. Compared with adjacent normal breast tissue, tumors showed roughly 2.5-fold greater T cell density and higher clonality.

This sequence was found in a person aged 70 to 85 with breast cancer. The rearrangement links TRBV5-6 to TRBJ1-3; 10 nucleotides align to TRBD1. Sample: blood. The CDR3 reads CASSLIQTGGPSGNTIYF. Here the CDR3 DNA reads TGTGCCAGCAGCCTTATCCAGACAGGGGGCCCCTCTGGAAACACCATATATTTT.